A selection of T cell receptor beta chains follows, all from one sample in a study of a mutant IDH1 vaccine in newly diagnosed glioma. Repertoires were generated with immunoSEQ multiplex PCR, while TCRdb's copy carries only in-frame clones and drops some. Here the sample spans fewer than 70,000 clones, around 83% being singletons. No antigens are known for them. Sequences were derived from PBMCs, sampled from a glioma patient whose treatment included an IDH1 peptide vaccine. The source is a man younger than 40 with glioma. The conserved cysteine and the conserved F or W are not part of the CDR3 here. A D gene is named only where the DNA matches it firmly.

TRBJ1-6,-,TRBV19,ASSIVKDRYSPLH
TRBJ2-3,-,TRBV9,ASSVGSGIILDTQY
TRBJ1-2,-,TRBV29-1,SVESSDGYT
TRBJ1-2,-,TRBV6-5,ASSLPSQGDYGYT
TRBJ2-6,-,TRBV19,ASSIEVSGANVLT
TRBJ2-7,-,TRBV6-5,ASSPRGTDYEQY
TRBJ1-1,-,TRBV4-1,ASSQANSGRSEAF
TRBJ2-2,-,TRBV11-3,ASSLGHTGELF
TRBJ2-7,-,TRBV6-1,ASSTTAHLSYEQY
TRBJ1-1,-,TRBV29-1,SDLRGGRTEAF
TRBJ1-5,-,TRBV6-1,ASYRGWDQPQH
TRBJ1-2,-,TRBV4-1,ASSQDQGSNYGYT
TRBJ2-5,-,TRBV14,ASSLVSSVGTQY
TRBJ2-3,-,TRBV2,ASSVSIRTDTQY
TRBJ1-4,-,TRBV23-1,ASSQLDTLEHLYEKLF
TRBJ2-5,TRBD2,TRBV6-1,ASSEAAGGQETQY
TRBJ2-3,-,TRBV5-8,ASSFTHTQY
TRBJ1-2,-,TRBV7-9,ASSYPAGERYT
TRBJ1-2,-,TRBV11-2,ASRPHRGVNYGYT
TRBJ1-2,TRBD1,TRBV2,ASTLGRGQDYGYT
TRBJ2-1,-,TRBV28,ASSLVTVWGLNEQF
TRBJ2-7,-,TRBV11-2,ASSPPRRSRWEQY
TRBJ2-2,-,TRBV7-6,ASFPTRKTGNTGELF
-,-,TRBV2,ASSEARKASVSYEQY
TRBJ2-1,TRBD2,TRBV29-1,SLLKWTSGGAGEQF
TRBJ2-2,-,TRBV13,ASSLGTGELF
TRBJ1-1,-,TRBV7-2,ASSLGDSFTEAF
TRBJ2-7,-,TRBV11-2,ASSLAGGLLSEQY
TRBJ2-1,TRBD1,TRBV13,ASSMGQGYGSYNEQF
TRBJ2-4,-,TRBV28,ASSLSQEAQGNIQY
TRBJ2-7,-,TRBV5-1,ASSLDTEQY
TRBJ2-7,-,TRBV29-1,SVLALVPYEQY
TRBJ1-6,-,TRBV16,ASRTVTYNSPLH
TRBJ2-3,-,TRBV5-1,ASSWDPLGLKY
TRBJ1-5,TRBD1,TRBV27,ASRDRGNQPQH
TRBJ1-2,-,TRBV5-1,ASSSGQRKDGYT
TRBJ2-5,TRBD2,TRBV5-1,ASSLEAGGETQY
TRBJ1-1,TRBD1,TRBV6-5,ASSRTGGSGTF
TRBJ2-3,TRBD2,TRBV18,ASSPPSGGVGDTQY
TRBJ1-3,-,TRBV27,ASSLSRAFNTIY
TRBJ1-5,-,TRBV19,ATKQGPGNQPQH
TRBJ1-1,-,TRBV28,ASSPPEGRVTEAF
TRBJ2-3,-,TRBV4-1,ASSQDHGRISTDTQY
TRBJ2-2,TRBD1,TRBV2,ASSEGDRDSNTGELF
TRBJ1-1,-,TRBV10-3,AIREAAGGSEAF
TRBJ2-3,-,TRBV5-5,ASSLEGSDTQY
TRBJ1-2,-,TRBV6-5,ASSYKGGYT
TRBJ2-1,TRBD2,TRBV7-8,ASSSPSGLAGSHNEQF
TRBJ1-1,-,TRBV5-6,ASSLRRSVNTEAF
TRBJ2-2,-,TRBV18,ASSPGTFNTGELF
TRBJ2-3,TRBD1,TRBV11-3,ASSPEGTGGTDTQY
TRBJ1-2,TRBD1,TRBV13,ASSAGQGAGYGYT
TRBJ1-6,-,TRBV5-1,ASSLSPTMQDTSYNSPLH
TRBJ2-1,TRBD1,TRBV11-2,ASSSPGQGGLGSYNEQF
TRBJ1-5,TRBD1,TRBV19,ASSTFRTGFGSNQPQH
TRBJ1-2,-,TRBV10-2,ASSDGGANGYT
TRBJ2-2,-,TRBV19,ASTNIFVELATEWNTGELF